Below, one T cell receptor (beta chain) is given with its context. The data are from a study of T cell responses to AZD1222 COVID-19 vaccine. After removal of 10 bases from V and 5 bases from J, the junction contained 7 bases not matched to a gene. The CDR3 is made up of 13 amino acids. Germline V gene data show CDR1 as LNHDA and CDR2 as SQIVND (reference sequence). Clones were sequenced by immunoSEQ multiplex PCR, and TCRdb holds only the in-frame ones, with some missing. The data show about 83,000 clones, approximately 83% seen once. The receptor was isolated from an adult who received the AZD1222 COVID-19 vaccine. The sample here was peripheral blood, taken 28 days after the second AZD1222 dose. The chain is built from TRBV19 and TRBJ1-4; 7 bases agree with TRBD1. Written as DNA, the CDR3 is TGTGCCACCAAGACAGGGTACAATGAAAAACTGTTTTTT. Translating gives CATKTGYNEKLFF.